This T cell receptor beta chain was found in a study of T cells after yellow fever vaccination. Study-wide results and caveats: Any FACS-sorted repertoire could hold abundant clonotypes that contaminate it from the bulk population.

This clonotype was observed at least ten times. Its antigen remains unidentified. This CDR3 comprises 13 residues. Per germline, CDR1 SGHRS and CDR2 YFSETQ. V shed 6 bases, J shed 9 bases, and the junction held 9 bases outside the gene matches. They built TCR cDNA with 5'RACE template switching, a step that put in a universal primer site and UMIs. TCRdb redid the calling of the 5' RACE reads with MiXCR, one entry per CDR3 protein. The table has roughly 150,000 distinct CDR3 sequences, over 7% seen once. Here the sequenced sample was CD4+ T cells sorted from PBMCs, taken 5 days after the yellow fever booster vaccination. The receptor comes from a man in his thirties or forties who received the YFV17D yellow fever vaccine. This sequence joins TRBV5-1 and TRBJ2-3, with 8 positions matching TRBD2. In DNA, the CDR3 is TGCGCCAGCACCTATGACCCGGGGGGGACGCAGTATTTT. Amino acid sequence: CASTYDPGGTQYF.